The rows below give T cell receptor beta chains drawn from one sample of a study of T-cell memory formation after mild COVID-19. TCRdb re-derived calls from the 5' RACE reads in MiXCR, one entry per CDR3 protein. In the table there are about 450,000 distinct CDR3 sequences, about 25% of which are singletons. The source material was PBMCs or a T cell subset sorted from them (not recorded which). These receptors originate from an adult woman who had mild COVID-19 (a few samples of this study predate the infection). Cell type and time point are not known. The CDR3 runs from the conserved cysteine through the conserved F or W. Each record gives: D gene, CDR3 length, V gene, J gene, clone size, CDR3 protein, CDR3 DNA. The D gene is left open where the match is weak. Only some rows state a clone size, as once, few, many or a class for expanded clones.

.	13	TRBV30	TRBJ2-1	.	CAWSFGEISEQFF	TGTGCCTGGAGTTTTGGTGAGATTAGTGAGCAGTTCTTC
.	13	TRBV5-5	TRBJ1-3	few	CASSFGDGNTIYF	TGTGCCAGCAGCTTCGGAGATGGGAACACCATATATTTT
TRBD2	14	TRBV7-2	TRBJ2-5	.	CASSSAGGAETQYF	TGTGCCAGCAGCTCAGCGGGAGGTGCGGAGACCCAGTACTTC
TRBD2	16	TRBV20-1	TRBJ2-1	.	CSARVTSGSRYNEQFF	TGCAGTGCTAGAGTCACTAGCGGGAGTCGGTACAATGAGCAGTTCTTC
.	12	TRBV30	TRBJ2-7	.	CAWRAGVKEQYF	TGTGCCTGGAGGGCAGGGGTGAAGGAGCAGTACTTC
.	16	TRBV24-1	TRBJ2-2	few	CATSAPFAESTGELFF	TGTGCCACCAGCGCTCCCTTCGCAGAGAGCACCGGGGAGCTGTTTTTT
.	17	TRBV2	TRBJ2-1	few	CASTPRAGGIRGNEQFF	TGTGCCAGCACCCCTCGGGCAGGGGGGATCCGGGGCAATGAGCAGTTCTTC
.	11	TRBV12-3/TRBV12-4	TRBJ1-2	few	CATAQGYGYTF	TGTGCCACCGCACAGGGCTATGGCTACACCTTC
.	13	TRBV3-1	TRBJ1-5	many	CASSQGGNQPQHF	TGTGCCAGCAGCCAAGGGGGCAATCAGCCCCAGCATTTT
.	15	TRBV15	TRBJ1-5	.	CATSREGPFNQPQHF	TGTGCCACCAGCAGAGAGGGACCTTTTAATCAGCCCCAGCATTTT
TRBD2	14	TRBV29-1	TRBJ2-1	.	CSVRLAGPYNEQFF	TGCAGCGTTCGACTAGCGGGGCCCTACAATGAGCAGTTCTTC
.	16	TRBV24-1	TRBJ2-3	few	CATSDSRRETTDTQYF	TGTGCCACCAGTGATTCTAGACGGGAGACTACAGATACGCAGTATTTT
TRBD2	16	TRBV7-9	TRBJ2-1	few	CASRAASGSSYNEQFF	TGTGCCAGCAGGGCAGCTAGCGGGAGTTCCTACAATGAGCAGTTCTTC
TRBD1	13	TRBV28	TRBJ1-2	.	CAGGTGGPYGYTF	TGTGCCGGCGGGACAGGGGGGCCCTATGGCTACACCTTC
TRBD1	13	TRBV12-3/TRBV12-4	TRBJ1-2	many	CASSATGNYGYTF	TGTGCCAGCAGCGCGACAGGGAACTATGGCTACACCTTC
TRBD2	19	TRBV4-3	TRBJ2-7	.	CASSQDGGWSQRESDEQYF	TGCGCCAGCAGCCAAGACGGGGGATGGAGTCAGCGGGAGTCCGACGAGCAGTACTTC
.	16	TRBV7-8	TRBJ2-2	.	CASSLNPTSFTGELFF	TGTGCCAGCAGCCTAAACCCGACTAGTTTCACCGGGGAGCTGTTTTTT
.	19	TRBV12-2	TRBJ2-2	many	CASRLGRAMRGRNTGELFF	TGTGCAAGTCGCTTAGGCCGGGCCATGCGGGGCCGCAACACCGGGGAGCTGTTTTTT
TRBD1	19	TRBV20-1	TRBJ1-5	many	CSARGPGTGGPTRNQPQHF	TGCAGTGCTAGAGGACCCGGGACAGGGGGCCCTACTCGCAATCAGCCCCAGCATTTT
.	14	TRBV12-1	TRBJ2-1	once	CASSILTGNNEQFF	TGTGCCAGCAGCATACTAACAGGGAACAATGAGCAGTTCTTC
.	15	TRBV12-3/TRBV12-4	TRBJ1-1	.	CASRLLQGSNTEAFF	TGTGCCAGCAGATTGCTACAGGGTAGTAACACTGAAGCTTTCTTT
.	14	TRBV11-2	TRBJ2-1	.	CASSLDGRLNEQFF	TGTGCCAGCAGCTTAGACGGGAGACTTAATGAGCAGTTCTTC
.	14	TRBV30	TRBJ2-1	few	CAWSTETIYNEQFF	TGTGCCTGGAGTACCGAGACAATTTACAATGAGCAGTTCTTC
.	13	TRBV6-2/TRBV6-3	TRBJ2-7	few	CASSPGAFYEQYF	TGTGCCAGCAGTCCTGGGGCCTTCTACGAGCAGTACTTC
TRBD1	14	TRBV7-9	TRBJ2-4	.	CASSPDRGLNIQYF	TGTGCCAGCAGCCCCGACAGGGGGTTAAACATTCAGTACTTC
TRBD1	11	TRBV6-6	TRBJ2-7	.	CASSRQGQQYF	TGTGCCAGCAGTCGACAGGGACAGCAGTACTTC
TRBD2	13	TRBV12-3/TRBV12-4	TRBJ2-1	few	CASRVAGGSEQFF	TGTGCCAGCAGGGTAGCGGGGGGGAGTGAGCAGTTCTTC
TRBD2	15	TRBV7-3	TRBJ2-5	many	CASSPGEGRIETQYF	TGTGCCAGCAGCCCCGGGGAGGGGAGGATAGAGACCCAGTACTTC
.	18	TRBV3-1	TRBJ2-1	.	CASSLRRYARLAKGEQFF	TGTGCCAGCAGCCTAAGACGTTACGCTCGATTGGCTAAGGGTGAGCAGTTCTTC
.	11	TRBV24-1	TRBJ2-7	many	CATSDLYEQYF	TGTGCCACCAGTGACCTTTACGAGCAGTACTTC
TRBD1	14	TRBV2	TRBJ2-1	few	CASRDRDRGNEQFF	TGTGCCAGCAGAGACCGGGACAGGGGTAATGAGCAGTTCTTC
.	14	TRBV27	TRBJ2-6	.	CASSFDRGANVLTF	TGTGCCAGCAGTTTCGACCGGGGGGCCAACGTCCTGACTTTC
.	14	TRBV12-3/TRBV12-4	TRBJ2-7	.	CASSVGTASYEQYF	TGTGCCAGCAGTGTCGGGACGGCGTCCTACGAGCAGTACTTC
.	14	TRBV9	TRBJ2-5	once	CASSTRPYQETQYF	TGTGCCAGCAGCACCCGACCGTACCAAGAGACCCAGTACTTC
.	18	TRBV4-3	TRBJ2-6	.	CASSPWGQGSSGANVLTF	TGCGCCAGCAGCCCATGGGGGCAGGGGAGCTCTGGGGCCAACGTCCTGACTTTC
TRBD2	14	TRBV9	TRBJ2-7	few	CASSVGTSVYEQYF	TGTGCCAGCAGCGTAGGGACTAGCGTGTACGAGCAGTACTTC
TRBD1	19	TRBV6-4	TRBJ1-5	.	CASSTEKFGQASPNQPQHF	TGTGCCAGCAGTACCGAAAAGTTCGGACAGGCTTCCCCTAATCAGCCCCAGCATTTT
.	12	TRBV7-7	TRBJ2-1	few	CASSEGLGEQFF	TGTGCTAGCAGCGAGGGACTTGGGGAGCAGTTCTTC
TRBD2	15	TRBV3-1	TRBJ2-5	.	CASSLGLGGGETQYF	TGTGCCAGCAGCTTGGGACTAGGGGGAGGAGAGACCCAGTACTTC
TRBD2	14	TRBV10-3	TRBJ2-7	.	CAISTTSGAYEQYF	TGTGCCATCAGCACGACTAGCGGAGCCTACGAGCAGTACTTC
TRBD1	16	TRBV4-1	TRBJ2-7	.	CASSQQTGEARSGQYF	TGCGCCAGCAGCCAACAGACAGGGGAGGCAAGAAGTGGGCAGTACTTC
TRBD1	17	TRBV28	TRBJ2-1	many	CASSSVSRTGGRNEQFF	TGTGCCAGCAGTTCCGTCTCTAGGACAGGGGGCAGAAATGAGCAGTTCTTC
TRBD2	16	TRBV7-2	TRBJ2-1	.	CASSPQRPIAGEKQFF	TGTGCCAGCAGCCCCCAGCGGCCGATAGCGGGAGAAAAGCAGTTCTTC
TRBD1	16	TRBV4-1	TRBJ2-1	few	CASSQGGQGLGYEQFF	TGCGCCAGCAGCCAGGGAGGACAGGGTCTGGGGTATGAGCAGTTCTTC
.	12	TRBV6-2/TRBV6-3	TRBJ2-1	.	CASSYPPNEQFF	TGTGCCAGCAGTTACCCCCCCAATGAGCAGTTCTTC
TRBD1	15	TRBV6-1	TRBJ2-7	few	CASTDTGTGWYEQYF	TGTGCCAGCACCGATACCGGGACAGGGTGGTACGAGCAGTACTTC
TRBD2	19	TRBV7-2	TRBJ2-2	.	CASSRPERGVAGRAGELFF	TGTGCCAGCAGCCGCCCGGAGAGGGGGGTAGCGGGGAGGGCCGGGGAGCTGTTTTTT
.	15	TRBV20-1	TRBJ2-3	few	CSADGTSLMGDTQYF	TGCAGTGCTGATGGGACTTCCCTTATGGGAGATACGCAGTATTTT
.	14	TRBV5-1	TRBJ2-7	.	CASKPFATEYEQYF	TGCGCCAGCAAGCCTTTCGCCACCGAGTACGAGCAGTACTTC
TRBD1	15	TRBV2	TRBJ1-5	.	CASRGQGHSNQPQHF	TGTGCCAGCCGAGGACAGGGCCATAGCAATCAGCCCCAGCATTTT
.	13	TRBV7-3	TRBJ2-1	.	CASSFRQNNEQFF	TGTGCCAGCAGCTTTCGGCAGAACAATGAGCAGTTCTTC
.	16	TRBV24-1	TRBJ2-3	few	CATSDYAAGRTDTQYF	TGTGCCACCAGTGATTACGCAGCGGGCAGGACAGATACGCAGTATTTT
.	15	TRBV20-1	TRBJ1-6	.	CSARHPKAEGGTLHF	TGCAGTGCTAGACATCCCAAAGCCGAGGGGGGTACCCTCCACTTT
.	16	TRBV7-9	TRBJ2-7	.	CASSYGGPDSSYEQYF	TGTGCCAGCAGTTACGGGGGGCCCGATTCCTCCTACGAGCAGTACTTC
.	11	TRBV7-8	TRBJ2-1	.	CASSLTVEQFF	TGTGCCAGCAGCTTGACAGTTGAGCAGTTCTTC
.	12	TRBV20-1	TRBJ2-3	.	CSARPNTDTQYF	TGCAGTGCTAGACCCAACACAGATACGCAGTATTTT
TRBD1	13	TRBV2	TRBJ2-7	.	CASRTGQIYEQYF	TGTGCCAGCAGGACGGGACAGATCTACGAGCAGTACTTC
TRBD1	19	TRBV11-2	TRBJ1-1	.	CASSLVEMFRGRKNTEAFF	TGTGCCAGCAGCTTAGTAGAAATGTTCAGGGGGCGAAAGAACACTGAAGCTTTCTTT
.	13	TRBV20-1	TRBJ2-7	.	CSAATPGINEQYF	TGCAGTGCCGCGACGCCGGGAATAAACGAGCAGTACTTC
.	18	TRBV6-6	TRBJ2-1	.	CASSYQDGEGREPNEQFF	TGTGCCAGCAGTTACCAGGACGGAGAGGGACGGGAGCCCAATGAGCAGTTCTTC